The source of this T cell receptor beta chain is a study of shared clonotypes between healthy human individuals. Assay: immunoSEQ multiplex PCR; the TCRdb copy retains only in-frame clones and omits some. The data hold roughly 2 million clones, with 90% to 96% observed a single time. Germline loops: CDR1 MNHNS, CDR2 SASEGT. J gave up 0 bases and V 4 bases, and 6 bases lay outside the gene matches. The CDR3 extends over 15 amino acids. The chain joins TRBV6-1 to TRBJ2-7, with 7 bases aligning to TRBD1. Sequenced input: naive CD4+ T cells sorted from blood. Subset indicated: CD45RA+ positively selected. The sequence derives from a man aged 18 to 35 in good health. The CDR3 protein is CASSGLTGSSYEQYF. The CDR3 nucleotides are TGTGCCAGCAGTGGCTTGACAGGGAGCTCCTACGAGCAGTACTTC.